This T cell receptor (beta chain) came from a study of early T cells in non-severe SARS-CoV-2 infection. This clonotype was counted a few times. One entry per CDR3 protein, called by TCRdb with MiXCR from the 5' RACE reads. The sample records under 85,000 distinct CDR3 sequences, around 13% being singletons. Between the trimmed V and J ends, which lost 0 bases and 3 bases, there was a span of 6 bases. This CDR3 is 13 amino acids long. Germline CDR1 is SGHTA and CDR2 is FQGNSA. This receptor was obtained from an adult who was a healthcare worker with PCR-confirmed SARS-CoV-2 infection or an uninfected control (not recorded which). Source material: whole blood. The chain couples TRBV7-2 to TRBJ2-7, with D unclear. CDR3 amino acids: CASSLAARYEQYF. The CDR3 coding sequence is TGTGCCAGCAGCTTAGCGGCTCGCTACGAGCAGTACTTC.